The 7 T cell receptor beta chains given below trace back to one sample, sequenced in a study of shared T cell receptors in the human thymus. TCRdb's copy holds only in-frame clones and misses some; the assay was immunoSEQ multiplex PCR. The table lists some 660,000 clones, roughly 86% of them singletons. In addition, the sample was reused for a study of human thymus T cells.

Sequencing was done on a sample of thymocytes. Source of these receptors: a boy under three years old with a congenital heart defect.

This chain links TRBV30 with TRBJ1-5; the D gene is possibly TRBD1 (6 bases). The CDR3 length is 15 residues. Germline V gives CDR1 GTSNPN, CDR2 SVGIG (reference sequence). The ends were cut back, 0 bases at V and 2 bases at J, with 11 bases in the middle. CDR3 DNA sequence: TGTGCCTGGAGTGTACCCTACAGGGGCAATCAGCCCCAGCATTTT. Its translation: CAWSVPYRGNQPQHF.

V gene TRBV5-1 combines with J gene TRBJ2-3; 7 bases line up with TRBD2. Germline CDR1 SGHRS, CDR2 YFSETQ. CDR3 length: 17 amino acids. V trimming: 0 bases; J trimming: 12 bases; junction bases outside the gene matches: 19. CDR3 in DNA: TGCGCCAGCAGCTTGGCCGGGGGGTGTATAGCCGGGAGGCCCCAGTATTTT. Protein: CASSLAGGCIAGRPQYF.

This chain links TRBV6-5 with TRBJ2-7, with a tentative D call TRBD2 (6 bases). Trimming took 6 bases from V and 2 from J, leaving 17 bases between them. This CDR3 comprises 15 residues. Germline CDR1 and CDR2: MNHEY and SVGAGI. This chain's CDR3 is CASRFPSEGPYEQYF. CDR3 nucleotides: TGTGCCAGCAGGTTCCCTAGCGAGGGACCCTACGAGCAGTACTTC.

The J gene is TRBJ1-4, the V gene TRBV6-5; tentative D call: TRBD1 (5 bases). With 5 bases removed from V and 7 bases from J, the gap between germline ends came to 14 bases. The CDR3 spans 14 residues. The germline gives CDR1 MNHEY, CDR2 SVGAGI. In DNA form, the CDR3 reads TGTGCCAGCAGTCCGGGGGGTGTTGGTGAAAAACTGTTTTTT. Residues: CASSPGGVGEKLFF.

The chain employs TRBV5-4 and TRBJ2-5, with TRBD1 as a possible D gene (6 bases). The CDR3 has 16 amino acids. Germline CDR1 is SGHNT and CDR2 is YYREEE (reference sequence). V was trimmed by 0 bases and J by 3 bases, leaving 15 bases between them. CDR3 sequence (DNA): TGTGCCAGCAGCTTGGATGGGGGCAGGACCAAAGAGACCCAGTACTTC. Translating gives CASSLDGGRTKETQYF.

This clone was seen once. The genes are TRBV27 and TRBJ1-1, with 7 positions matching TRBD1. Germline loops: CDR1 MNHEY, CDR2 SMNVEV (reference sequence). The CDR3 spans 17 residues. Trimming at V came to 8 bases and at J to 1 base, leaving 16 bases not matched to a gene. As DNA, the CDR3 is TGTGCCAGCCAAAATAGACAGGGCCAGTTGGGGAACACTGAAGCTTTCTTT. It yields the protein CASQNRQGQLGNTEAFF.

The sample holds a few counts of this clone. The V and J genes are TRBV4-3 and TRBJ2-4; D might be TRBD2 (6 bases). The CDR3 sequence is 17 residues long. In germline, CDR1 is LGHNA, CDR2 YSLEER. Deletions cut 1 base from V and 3 bases from J, with 16 bases between. CDR3 in DNA: TGCGCCAGCAGCCAAGGGGAGGAGCTGGTGTACAAAAACATTCAGTACTTC. Translated, it gives CASSQGEELVYKNIQYF.